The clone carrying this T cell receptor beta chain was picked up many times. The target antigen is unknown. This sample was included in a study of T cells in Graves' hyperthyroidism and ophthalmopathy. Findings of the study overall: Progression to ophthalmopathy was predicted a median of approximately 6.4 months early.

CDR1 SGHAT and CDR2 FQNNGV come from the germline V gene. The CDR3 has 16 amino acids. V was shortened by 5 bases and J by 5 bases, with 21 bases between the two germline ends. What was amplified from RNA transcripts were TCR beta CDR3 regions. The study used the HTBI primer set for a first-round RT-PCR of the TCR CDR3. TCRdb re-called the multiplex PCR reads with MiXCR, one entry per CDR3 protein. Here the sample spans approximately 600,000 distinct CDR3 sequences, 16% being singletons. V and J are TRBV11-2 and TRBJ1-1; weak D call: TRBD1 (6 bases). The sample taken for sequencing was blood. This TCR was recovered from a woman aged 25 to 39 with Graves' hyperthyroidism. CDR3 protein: CASSPGVRGRGTEAFF. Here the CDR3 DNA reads TGTGCCAGCAGCCCAGGGGTCCGGGGGCGAGGAACTGAAGCTTTCTTT.